The 7 T cell receptor beta chains in this list originate from one sample, sequenced in a study of OX40 agonist ivuxolimab in advanced cancers. Assay used: immunoSEQ multiplex PCR; TCRdb lists only in-frame clones, some missing. The sample has some 50,000 clones; approximately 78% are singletons. This sample comprised CD4+ or CD8+ T cells sorted from blood, obtained in a trial of the OX40 agonist ivuxolimab. All receptors derive from an adult with an advanced solid tumor such as melanoma, head and neck, liver or kidney cancer.

The genes are TRBV2 and TRBJ2-5, with D perhaps TRBD1 or TRBD2 (6 bases each). The germline V and J ends were trimmed by 7 bases and 5 bases, with 14 bases remaining between them. CDR1 and CDR2 from the germline V gene are SNHLY and FYNNEI. There are 13 residues in the CDR3. The chain's CDR3 is CASNRDWGETQYF. CDR3 nucleotides: TGTGCCAGCAACAGGGACTGGGGGGAGACCCAGTACTTC.

The chain couples TRBV19 to TRBJ1-2; D is uncertain. The CDR3 totals 14 residues. Deletions cut 0 bases from V and 8 bases from J, with 13 bases between. The germline gives CDR1 LNHDA, CDR2 SQIVND (reference sequence). In nucleotides, the CDR3 is TGTGCCAGTAGTATAGATCAAGGTCCCAACGGCTACACCTTC. Its translation: CASSIDQGPNGYTF.

The CDR3 DNA is TGTGCCACCAGCATACAGGGACAGCGGGAAAAACTGTTTTTT. Translated, it gives CATSIQGQREKLFF. This chain links TRBV15 with TRBJ1-4, with 7 bases aligning to TRBD1. V dropped 4 bases and J dropped 8; count of bases not matched to a gene: 7. CDR1 is LNHNV, CDR2 YYDKDF, per germline (reference sequence). The CDR3 is made up of 14 amino acids.

The V and J genes are TRBV18 and TRBJ2-7; a possible D gene is TRBD1 (6 bases). V lost 5 bases, J lost 0 bases, and 11 bases lay in between. CDR3 length equals 14 residues. Germline V CDR1 and CDR2: KGHSH, LQKENI. The CDR3 protein is CASSVKDSSYEQYF. CDR3 sequence (DNA): TGTGCCAGCTCAGTAAAGGACAGCTCCTACGAGCAGTACTTC.

This chain uses TRBV5-4 with TRBJ2-3; D gene uncertain. This CDR3 comprises 13 residues. Deletions cut 4 bases from V and 1 base from J, with 7 bases between. CDR1 SGHNT and CDR2 YYREEE come from the germline V gene (reference sequence). CDR3 sequence reads: CASSPKGTDTQYF. The CDR3 region has the DNA TGTGCCAGCAGCCCTAAGGGCACAGATACGCAGTATTTT.

This clone has a handful of counts. The chain uses TRBV7-2 and TRBJ2-3, with 8 bases lining up with TRBD2. The CDR3 is 14 residues long. Germline V gene lookup returns CDR1 SGHTA and CDR2 FQGNSA. J gave up 4 bases and V 3 bases, and 3 bases lay outside the gene matches. The CDR3 sequence: CASSFGLAADTQYF. Written as DNA, the CDR3 is TGTGCCAGCAGCTTCGGACTAGCAGCAGATACGCAGTATTTT.

The chain recombines TRBV9 with TRBJ2-1; 9 nucleotides align to TRBD2. The V gene end was trimmed by 3 bases and the J gene end by 2 bases; junction bases not matched to a gene: 6. The CDR3 loop spans 16 amino acids. Germline CDR1 and CDR2: SGDLS and YYNGEE. CDR3 in amino acids: CASSGVAGAPYNEQFF. The DNA for the CDR3 is TGTGCCAGCAGCGGGGTAGCGGGGGCCCCCTACAATGAGCAGTTCTTC. Drawing the rest from reference TRBV9 and TRBJ2-1, the complete variable domain is DSGVTQTPKHLITATGQRVTLRCSPRSGDLSVYWYQQSLDQGLQFLIQYYNGEERAKGNILERFSAQQFPDLHSELNLSSLELGDSALYFCASSGVAGAPYNEQFFGPGTRLTVL.